This TCR beta chain was recovered during a study of T cells expressing NK-cell markers. Across the study: In sorted CD3+CD56+NKG2C+, CD3+CD56+NKG2C- and CD3+CD56-NKG2C+ T cells, TCR beta repertoires were obtained.

Findings of the study overall: Six or seven donors had dominant NKG2C+ clonotypes that comprised about 1.0-7.5% of their CD8+ T cells.

5'RACE template switching with UMIs generated TCR beta cDNA. Reprocessing the 5' RACE reads, TCRdb reports a single entry for every CDR3 protein and omits DNA. The sample has 140,000 or so distinct CDR3 sequences; the top ten hold approximately 12%. The CDR3 loop spans 14 amino acids. Per germline, CDR1 SGHRS and CDR2 YFSETQ. For this clonotype: Its target is not known.

Sequencing was done on a sample of blood T cells: a sorted CD56 or NKG2C T cell subset, CD4+ or CD8+ T cells, or bulk PBMC T cells (not recorded which). V gene TRBV5-1 combines with J gene TRBJ2-1; without DNA, the TCRdb call of TRBD2 cannot be checked. This receptor was taken from a man aged 18-30 years in good health. The CDR3 is CASSLGDSGNEQFF.